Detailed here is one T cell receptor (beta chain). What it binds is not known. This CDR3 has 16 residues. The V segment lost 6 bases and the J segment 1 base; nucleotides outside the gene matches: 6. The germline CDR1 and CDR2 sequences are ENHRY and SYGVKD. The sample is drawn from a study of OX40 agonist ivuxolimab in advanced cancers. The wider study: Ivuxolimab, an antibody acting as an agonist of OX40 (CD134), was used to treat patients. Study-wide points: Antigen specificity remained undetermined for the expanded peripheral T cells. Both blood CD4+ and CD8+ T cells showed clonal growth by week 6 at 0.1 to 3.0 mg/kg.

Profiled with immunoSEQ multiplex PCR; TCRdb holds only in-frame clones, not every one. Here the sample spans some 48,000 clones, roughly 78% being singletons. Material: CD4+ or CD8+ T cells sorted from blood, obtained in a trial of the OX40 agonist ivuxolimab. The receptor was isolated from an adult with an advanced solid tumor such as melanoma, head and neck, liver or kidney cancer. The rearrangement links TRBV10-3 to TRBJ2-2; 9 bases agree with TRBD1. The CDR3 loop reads CAISKMDRGNTGELFF. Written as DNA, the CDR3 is TGTGCCATCAGCAAAATGGACAGGGGGAACACCGGGGAGCTGTTTTTT.